The T cell receptor beta chain under discussion was sequenced for a study of shared clonotypes between healthy human individuals. Clones were read by immunoSEQ multiplex PCR, and TCRdb kept only the in-frame ones, dropping some. The table shows 150,000 to 200,000 clones, with about 93% occurring only once. Sample: naive CD4+ T cells sorted from blood. The subset is: CD45RA+ positively selected. This TCR was sampled from a woman aged 30 to 39 in good health.

The CDR3 is CASSRPGLAGGRSYNEQFF. The CDR3 nucleotides are TGTGCCAGCAGTCGACCGGGACTAGCGGGAGGCCGCTCCTACAATGAGCAGTTCTTC. The V call is TRBV28, the J call TRBJ2-1; 15 bases are shared with TRBD2. CDR1 MDHEN and CDR2 SYDVKM come from the germline V gene. After removal of 5 bases from V and 0 bases from J, the junction contained 8 bases not matched to a gene. CDR3 length equals 19 residues. Full variable domain (remainder filled in from reference TRBV28 and TRBJ2-1): DVKVTQSSRYLVKRTGEKVFLECVQDMDHENMFWYRQDPGLGLRLIYFSYDVKMKEKGDIPEGYSVSREKKERFSLILESASTNQTSMYLCASSRPGLAGGRSYNEQFFGPGTRLTVL.